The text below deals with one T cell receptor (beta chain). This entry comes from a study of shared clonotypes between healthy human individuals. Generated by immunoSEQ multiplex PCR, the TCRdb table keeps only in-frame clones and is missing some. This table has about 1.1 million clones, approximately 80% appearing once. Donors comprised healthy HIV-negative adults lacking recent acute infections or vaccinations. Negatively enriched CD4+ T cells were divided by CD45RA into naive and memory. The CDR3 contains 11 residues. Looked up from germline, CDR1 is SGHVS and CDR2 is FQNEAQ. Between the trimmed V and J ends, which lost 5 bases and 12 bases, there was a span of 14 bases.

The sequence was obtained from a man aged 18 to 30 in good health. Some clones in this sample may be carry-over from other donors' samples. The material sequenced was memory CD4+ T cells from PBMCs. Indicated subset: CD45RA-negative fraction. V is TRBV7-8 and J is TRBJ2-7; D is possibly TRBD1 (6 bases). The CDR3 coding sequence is TGTGCCAGCAGCCTAACAGGGTTTCGGTACTTC. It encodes CASSLTGFRYF.